This T cell receptor beta chain stems from a study of cytomegalovirus exposure and HLA in healthy donors (dated by TCRdb to about 2017). Some background on the complete study: According to an earlier analysis of 550 to 700 of the donors, 150 million to 200 million T cells yielded roughly 110 million unique TCR beta sequences and about 300 Gb of sequence data. An early release that covered around 590 HLA-typed donors contained around 330 gigabases of sequencing data and 85 million to 100 million unique TCR sequences. Of the approximately 400 genotyped donors, 81% fell in the genetic ancestry cluster associated with self-reported Caucasian donors. The study was designed to test whether signatures of past pathogen exposure could be identified by cataloging public T cell receptors. The study profiled the T cell repertoires of about 640 subjects by immunosequencing and related them to cytomegalovirus serostatus. Besides the first cohort of around 700 subjects, a separate validation cohort made up of 120 different subjects was used. To predict cytomegalovirus infection status, the study brought together high-throughput TCR immunosequencing, statistical association of individual TCRs with disease status, and machine learning. In a later analysis, previously published TCR beta repertoires from about 670 donors were re-analyzed and high-resolution HLA genotyping was added so that TCR occurrence patterns could be studied. In the later analysis, no new phenotypic data were used to find candidate immune exposures; instead, reliance was placed on TCR beta sequences and their occurrence across donors. An earlier analysis of around 540 of the donors applied high-throughput TCR beta sequencing to assess whether each TCR beta V gene segment acted as functional or pseudogenic. Alongside the repertoire data, information on donor age, sex, ethnicity and CMV serostatus was compiled. A later genetic analysis used genome-wide SNP genotypes for about 65% of the 666 donors, treating that subset as a discovery cohort. All discovery cohort repertoires had been generated using a single sequencing platform. Both class I and class II loci were covered by HLA typing, at four-digit resolution. The number of typed donors differed by locus: about 629-640 for A, B, C, DRB1 and DQB1; 500 to 550 for DQA1; approximately 600 for DPA1; and roughly 470 for DPB1. Four or five DR-DQ haplotypes were handled as single units for association and clustering, since linkage in the cohort was strong. Among 398 genotyped donors of the cohort, an average of approximately 230,000 unique TCR beta nucleotide sequences were sequenced per donor, roughly a sixth of them non-productive.

The receptor library was made with the immunoSEQ multiplex PCR assay. The multiplex PCR relied on a mix of 60 forward primers for TCR Vbeta segments and 13 reverse primers for TCR Jbeta segments. A multiplex PCR assay on genomic DNA amplified the CDR3 region of rearranged TCR beta genes. Amplified TCR beta libraries were sequenced as 87-base-pair reads on the Illumina HiSeq System. In the authors' own workflow: A later analysis counted about 76 million unique TCR beta chains across the 650 to 800 repertoires, and around 12 million of these chains were shared by at least two donors. To remove PCR and sequencing errors, raw reads were error-corrected and collapsed into unique sequences using a nearest-neighbor algorithm that merged closely related sequences. CDR3 sequences were aligned to IMGT reference sequences to assign V, D and J gene segments. For a sequence to be retained, a match of at least six nucleotides was required to both a V gene segment and a J gene segment. Rearrangements were called productive when the CDR3 lacked stop codons and stayed in frame with V and J; all others were non-productive. Following IMGT convention, CDR3 was defined as the stretch from the second conserved V-encoded cysteine to the conserved J-encoded phenylalanine. The earlier analysis of about 610 of the donors excluded any sequence lacking an unambiguous match to a single V gene segment. In an earlier analysis of several hundred of the donors, V segments were called functional above 56.7% productive rearrangements and were called segregating when the between-donor standard deviation exceeded 5%. To diagnose cytomegalovirus status from the catalog of TCR beta chain sequences, a statistical classification framework was built. In a later analysis, V and J genes were assigned by comparing TCR nucleotide sequences against IMGT/GENE-DB human TR gene sequences. Using the TCRdist pipeline, a later analysis assigned CDR3 sequences along with most-parsimonious VDJ recombination scenarios. In a later analysis, each TCR beta chain was defined by its CDR3 amino acid sequence together with its V-gene family, and reads lacking a unique V-gene family were excluded. A later analysis removed roughly 590 highly shared, low-generation-probability nucleotide sequences to deal with suspected cross-contamination and a sequencing artifact. In a later analysis, a clonal expansion index for each public chain was calculated from normalized within-repertoire ranks of inferred template counts. A later analysis computed generation probabilities with a VDJ recombination model fitted to out-of-frame rearrangements, and checked the results against IGoR. In a later analysis, TCR-TCR, TCR-HLA and TCR-CMV co-occurrence was scored with hypergeometric tests, and a repertoire-size bias correction was applied to TCR pairs. To estimate false discovery rates, a later analysis permuted the HLA or CMV assignments 20 times. In a later analysis, co-occurring TCRs were grouped using DBSCAN, with TCRdist sequence similarity added in when clustering inside HLA-allele-positive subsets. Repertoires with fewer than 30,000 or more than 120,000 public chains were left out of co-occurrence clustering, as were a handful of repertoires with anomalous nucleotide sharing. TCRdb took over this immuneACCESS table, retaining in-frame rearrangements with V and J assigned. Such tables are incomplete; in checked studies, under half of the missing clones stem from an unresolved V gene, and the remainder is unexplained. That table furnishes V, J and clone size, whereas the DNA furnished D and trimming. The table for this sample lists under 200,000 clones; roughly 80% of them were counted only once. Around 1.3% of the sample lies in the top ten.

Comments on this clone: Its binding antigen is unknown. One base away there is no much larger clone; base qualities are not given.

The CDR3 sequence holds 15 residues, the cysteine and phenylalanine included. Of all the DNA, just the CDR3 is kept, 45 bases in frame from base 1. CDR1 and CDR2, looked up from the germline V gene (reference sequence), are SEHNR and FQNEAQ. Trimming at the junction amounts to 0 bases on V and 10 bases on J, and the germline ends lie 18 bases apart. The cohort comprised some 700 healthy bone marrow donors. All cohort members were sampled while nominally healthy, although unrecorded immune exposures were likely present. The donor was CMV seronegative and was included in the group of a few hundred seronegative cohort members. A peripheral blood sample was provided by each donor, and peripheral blood mononuclear cells were used for TCR beta sequencing. Genomic DNA extraction from the blood cell samples was performed with the Qiagen DNeasy Blood Extraction Kit. Paper-wide results and their limitations: A later analysis found that most CMV-associated TCR beta chains appeared HLA-restricted, with HLA associations seemingly driven largely by CMV exposure. Cytomegalovirus status was reported to be diagnosed by the classifier with high specificity and sensitivity in both the original and validation cohorts. Specific HLA alleles were associated with over 15,000 TCR beta sequences at a false discovery rate of 0.05 in a later analysis. The study gave a list of 150 to 200 TCR beta chains associated with cytomegalovirus. According to a later genetic analysis, donors in an Asian-associated ancestry cluster had fewer N-insertions in productive TCRs than the approximately 650-donor mean. The 87-base-pair reads could not distinguish some IMGT-functional V segments, including TRBV6-2 and TRBV6-3, so those segments were excluded. Sequencing depth was assumed to be roughly uniform across donors in the presence/absence analyses, though that assumption may not hold. A cluster of highly shared sequence variants was judged likely to be a technical artifact of the sequencing pipeline. CMV serostatus was the only immune exposure information available for the cohort. Linkage disequilibrium might explain the correlated functional status among segregating V segments, but an unknown experimental factor could not be ruled out. The cohort was sequenced for TCR beta chains only, and without alpha or paired-chain data the features that could be detected were limited. An earlier analysis of approximately 590 of the donors showed that most TCR beta V segments appeared in productive rearrangements either about 87% or about 30% of the time, which broadly matched IMGT annotations. Three of the identified cytomegalovirus-associated TCR beta chains were confirmed in vitro to be specific for cytomegalovirus antigens. Some 15 rarely observed V segments, including chromosome 9 orphons, were excluded from the earlier analysis of approximately 500 of the donors because counts were too low. In a later analysis, the rate of TCR association differed among HLA loci, with DRB1 alleles having the most associated TCRs and HLA-C alleles having the fewest. Several of the top co-occurrence clusters appeared to be linked to parvovirus B19, influenza, CMV and Epstein-Barr virus, according to a later analysis. V-gene and J-gene trimming of TCR beta chains was associated with a missense DCLRE1C variant in a later genetic analysis, and the association was replicated in an independent cohort. Because HLA typing was unavailable for some donors at each locus, only the typed subset was used in association tests. Compared with equally common non-associated chains, HLA-associated TCR beta chains in a later analysis were more clonally expanded and had lower generation probabilities. When HLA alleles, especially DR and DQ, strongly co-occurred, attributing TCR associations to individual alleles was difficult. According to the authors, the approach could potentially be generalized to other disease states and immunological phenotypes. A further reported finding was that TCR beta sequences accurately predicted the HLA-A and HLA-B alleles for most subjects in the first cohort. Most TCR sequences were observed very rarely across donors, whereas some public TCRs were present in many individuals.

The chain couples TRBV7-9 to TRBJ1-1, with an unclear D gene assignment. Material: PBMCs. The sequence was obtained from a woman aged 45-59 years in good health and CMV-seronegative. The bases are TGTGCCAGCAGCTTAGCTTTGGGGAGGGTGTTCGGAGCTTTCTTT. It encodes CASSLALGRVFGAFF.